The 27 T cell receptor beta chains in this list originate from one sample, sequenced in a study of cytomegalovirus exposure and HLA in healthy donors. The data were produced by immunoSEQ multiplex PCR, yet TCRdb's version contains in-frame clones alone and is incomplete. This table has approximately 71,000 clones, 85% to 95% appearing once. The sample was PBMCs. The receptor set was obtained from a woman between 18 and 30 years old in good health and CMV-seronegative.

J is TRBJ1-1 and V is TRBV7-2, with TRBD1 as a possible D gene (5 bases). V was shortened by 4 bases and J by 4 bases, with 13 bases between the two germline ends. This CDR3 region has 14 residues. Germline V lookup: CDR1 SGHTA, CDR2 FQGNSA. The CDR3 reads CASSSRRGATEAFF. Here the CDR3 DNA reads TGTGCCAGCAGCTCAAGAAGGGGTGCCACTGAAGCTTTCTTT. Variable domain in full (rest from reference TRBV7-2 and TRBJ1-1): GAGVSQSPSNKVTEKGKDVELRCDPISGHTALYWYRQSLGQGLEFLIYFQGNSAPDKSGLPSDRFSAERTGGSVSTLTIQRTQQEDSAVYLCASSSRRGATEAFFGQGTRLTVV.

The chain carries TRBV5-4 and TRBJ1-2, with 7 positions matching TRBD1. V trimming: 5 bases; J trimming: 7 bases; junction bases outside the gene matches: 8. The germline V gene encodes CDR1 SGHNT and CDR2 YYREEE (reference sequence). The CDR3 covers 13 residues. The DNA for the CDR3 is TGTGCCAGCAGACGACAGGGAAGGGGTGGCTACACCTTC. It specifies CASRRQGRGGYTF.

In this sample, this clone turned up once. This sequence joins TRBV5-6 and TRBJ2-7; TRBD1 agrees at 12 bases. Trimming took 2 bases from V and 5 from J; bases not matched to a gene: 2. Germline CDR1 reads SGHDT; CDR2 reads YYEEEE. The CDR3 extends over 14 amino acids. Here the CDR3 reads CASSFRDRGHEQYF. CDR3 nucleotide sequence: TGTGCCAGCAGCTTCCGGGACAGGGGGCACGAGCAGTACTTC. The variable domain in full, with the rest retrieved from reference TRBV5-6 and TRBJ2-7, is DAGVTQSPTHLIKTRGQQVTLRCSPKSGHDTVSWYQQALGQGPQFIFQYYEEEERQRGNFPDRFSGHQFPNYSSELNVNALLLGDSALYLCASSFRDRGHEQYFGPGTRLTVT.

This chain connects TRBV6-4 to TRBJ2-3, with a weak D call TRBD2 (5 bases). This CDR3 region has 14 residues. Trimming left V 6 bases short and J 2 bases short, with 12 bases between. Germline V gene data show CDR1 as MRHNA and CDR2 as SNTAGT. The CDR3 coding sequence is TGTGCCAGCAGCCCTTTCGGGGACACAGATACGCAGTATTTT. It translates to CASSPFGDTDTQYF.

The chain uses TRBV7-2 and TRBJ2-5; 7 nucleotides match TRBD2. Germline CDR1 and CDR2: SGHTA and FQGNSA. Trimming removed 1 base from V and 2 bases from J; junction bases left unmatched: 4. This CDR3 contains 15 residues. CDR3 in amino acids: CASSLDAGAQETQYF. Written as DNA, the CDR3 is TGTGCCAGCAGCTTAGACGCGGGAGCGCAAGAGACCCAGTACTTC.

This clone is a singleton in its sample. CDR3 nucleotides: TGTGCCAGCAGAAACGCAGGGGAACATTCACCCCTCCACTTT. The encoded protein is CASRNAGEHSPLHF. J is TRBJ1-6 and V is TRBV6-5, with D perhaps matching TRBD1 (6 bases). Trimming took off 6 bases at V and 8 bases at J, with 14 bases between the two ends. The germline V gene has CDR1 MNHEY and CDR2 SVGAGI. CDR3 size: 14 residues.

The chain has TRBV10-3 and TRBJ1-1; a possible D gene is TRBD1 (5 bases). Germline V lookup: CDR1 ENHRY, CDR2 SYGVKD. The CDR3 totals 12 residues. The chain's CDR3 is CATWGGNTEAFF. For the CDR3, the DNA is TGTGCAACGTGGGGGGGTAACACTGAAGCTTTCTTT.

The CDR3 DNA reads as TGTGCCAGTAGTGGTCGGACTAGCGGGAGGGGTAAGACCCAGTACTTC. As protein: CASSGRTSGRGKTQYF. The V call is TRBV19, the J call TRBJ2-5; 15 bases agree with TRBD2. J gave up 6 bases and V 5 bases, and 7 bases lay outside the gene matches. Germline lookup yields CDR1 LNHDA and CDR2 SQIVND (reference sequence). There are 16 residues in the CDR3.

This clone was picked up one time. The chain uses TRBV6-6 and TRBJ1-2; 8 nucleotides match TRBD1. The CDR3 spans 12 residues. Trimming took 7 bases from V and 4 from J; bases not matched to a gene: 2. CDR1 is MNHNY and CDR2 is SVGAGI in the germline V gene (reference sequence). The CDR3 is CASNTGGYGYTF. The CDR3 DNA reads TGTGCCAGCAACACAGGGGGCTATGGCTACACCTTC.

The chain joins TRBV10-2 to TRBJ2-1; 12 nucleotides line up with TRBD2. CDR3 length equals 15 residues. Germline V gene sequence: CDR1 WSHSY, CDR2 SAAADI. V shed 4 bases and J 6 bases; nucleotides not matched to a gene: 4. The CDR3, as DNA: TGCGCCAGCAGTGGGACTAGCGGGATGGGCAATGAGCAGTTCTTC. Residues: CASSGTSGMGNEQFF.

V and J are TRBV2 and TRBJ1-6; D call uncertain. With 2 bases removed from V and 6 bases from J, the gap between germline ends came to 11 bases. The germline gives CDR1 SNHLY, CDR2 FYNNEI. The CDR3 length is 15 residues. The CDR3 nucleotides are TGTGCCAGCAGTGAATCTCCCCTCCCTAATTCACCCCTCCACTTT. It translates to CASSESPLPNSPLHF.

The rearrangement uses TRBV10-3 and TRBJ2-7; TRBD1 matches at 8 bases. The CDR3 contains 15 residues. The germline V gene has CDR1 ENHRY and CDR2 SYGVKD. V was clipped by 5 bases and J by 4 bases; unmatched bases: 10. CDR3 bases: TGTGCCATCAGTAATGGACAGGGCTATGATTACGAGCAGTACTTC. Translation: CAISNGQGYDYEQYF.

The CDR3 loop is CASSTRGGGQETQYF. CDR3 DNA: TGCGCCAGCAGCACCCGAGGCGGGGGACAAGAGACCCAGTACTTC. This chain connects TRBV4-1 to TRBJ2-5; 7 nucleotides align to TRBD2. Germline lookup yields CDR1 MGHRA and CDR2 YSYEKL. After removal of 5 bases from V and 2 bases from J, the junction contained 8 bases not matched to a gene. There are 15 residues in the CDR3.

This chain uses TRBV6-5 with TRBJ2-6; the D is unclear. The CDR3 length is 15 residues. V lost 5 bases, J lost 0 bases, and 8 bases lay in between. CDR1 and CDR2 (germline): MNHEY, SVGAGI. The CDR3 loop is CASSASGSGANVLTF. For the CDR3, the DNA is TGTGCCAGCAGTGCGTCGGGCTCTGGGGCCAACGTCCTGACTTTC.

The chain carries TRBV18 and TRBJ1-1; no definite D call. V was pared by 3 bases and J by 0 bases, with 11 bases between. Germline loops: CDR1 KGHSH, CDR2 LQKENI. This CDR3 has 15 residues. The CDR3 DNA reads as TGTGCCAGCTCACCGGCGGGATTCATGAACACTGAAGCTTTCTTT. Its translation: CASSPAGFMNTEAFF.

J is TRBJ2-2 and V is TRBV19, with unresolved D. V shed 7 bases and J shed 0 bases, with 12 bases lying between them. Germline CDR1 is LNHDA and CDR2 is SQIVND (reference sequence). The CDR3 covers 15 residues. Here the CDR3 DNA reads TGTGCCAGTACCGTTCTAGGCTCGAACACCGGGGAGCTGTTTTTT. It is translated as CASTVLGSNTGELFF.

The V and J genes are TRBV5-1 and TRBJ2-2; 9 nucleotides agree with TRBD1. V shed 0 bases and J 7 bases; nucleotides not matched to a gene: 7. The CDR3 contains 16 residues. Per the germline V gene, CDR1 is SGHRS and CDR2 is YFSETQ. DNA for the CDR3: TGCGCCAGCAGCTTGGGACAGGGGGTACCGAACGGGGAGCTGTTTTTT. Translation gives CASSLGQGVPNGELFF.

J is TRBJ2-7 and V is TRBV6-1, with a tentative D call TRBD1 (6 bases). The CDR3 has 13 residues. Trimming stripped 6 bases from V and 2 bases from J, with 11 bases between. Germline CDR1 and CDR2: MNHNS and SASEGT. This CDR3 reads CASSPAGAYEQYF. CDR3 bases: TGTGCCAGCAGCCCCGCAGGGGCCTACGAGCAGTACTTC.

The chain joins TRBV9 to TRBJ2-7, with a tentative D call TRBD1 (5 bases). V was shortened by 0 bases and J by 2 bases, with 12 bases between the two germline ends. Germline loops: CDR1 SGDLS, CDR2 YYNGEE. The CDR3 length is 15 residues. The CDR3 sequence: CASSVGGGGPYEQYF. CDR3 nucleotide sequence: TGTGCCAGCAGCGTAGGGGGCGGTGGCCCCTACGAGCAGTACTTC.

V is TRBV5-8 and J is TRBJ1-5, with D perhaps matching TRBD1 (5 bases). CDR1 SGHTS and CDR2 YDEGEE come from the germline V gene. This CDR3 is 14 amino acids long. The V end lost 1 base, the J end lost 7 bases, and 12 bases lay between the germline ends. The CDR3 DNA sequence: TGTGCCAGCAGCTTGTTGACATGGGGCCAGCCCCAGCATTTT. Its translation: CASSLLTWGQPQHF. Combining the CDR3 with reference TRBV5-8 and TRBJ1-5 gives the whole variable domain EAGVTQSPTHLIKTRGQQATLRCSPISGHTSVYWYQQALGLGLQFLLWYDEGEERNRGNFPPRFSGRQFPNYSSELNVNALELEDSALYLCASSLLTWGQPQHFGDGTRLSIL.

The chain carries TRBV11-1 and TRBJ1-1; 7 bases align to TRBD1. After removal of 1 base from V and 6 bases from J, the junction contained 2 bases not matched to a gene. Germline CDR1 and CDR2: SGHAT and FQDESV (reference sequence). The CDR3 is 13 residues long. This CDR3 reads CASSLEGAAEAFF. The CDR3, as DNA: TGTGCCAGCAGCTTAGAGGGGGCGGCTGAAGCTTTCTTT. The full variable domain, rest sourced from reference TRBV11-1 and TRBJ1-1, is EAEVAQSPRYKITEKSQAVAFWCDPISGHATLYWYRQILGQGPELLVQFQDESVVDDSQLPKDRFSAERLKGVDSTLKIQPAELGDSAMYLCASSLEGAAEAFFGQGTRLTVV.

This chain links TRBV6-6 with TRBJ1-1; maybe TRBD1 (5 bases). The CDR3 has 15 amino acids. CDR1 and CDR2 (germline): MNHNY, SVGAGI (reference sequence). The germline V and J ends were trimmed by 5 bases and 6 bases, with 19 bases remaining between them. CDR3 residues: CASSPREGRDAEAFF. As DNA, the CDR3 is TGTGCCAGCAGTCCCCGGGAAGGGAGGGACGCTGAAGCTTTCTTT.

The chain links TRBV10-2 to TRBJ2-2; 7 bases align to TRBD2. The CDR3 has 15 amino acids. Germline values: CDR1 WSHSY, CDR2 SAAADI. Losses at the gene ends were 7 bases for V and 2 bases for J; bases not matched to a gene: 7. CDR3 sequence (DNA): TGCGCCAGCACTAGAGGACTAGTCAACACCGGGGAGCTGTTTTTT. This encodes CASTRGLVNTGELFF.

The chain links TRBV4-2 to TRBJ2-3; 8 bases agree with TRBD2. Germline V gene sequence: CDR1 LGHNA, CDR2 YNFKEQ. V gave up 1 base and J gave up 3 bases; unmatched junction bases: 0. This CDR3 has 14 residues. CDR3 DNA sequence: TGTGCCAGCAGCCAAGGCGGGGGGACAGATACGCAGTATTTT. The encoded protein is CASSQGGGTDTQYF.

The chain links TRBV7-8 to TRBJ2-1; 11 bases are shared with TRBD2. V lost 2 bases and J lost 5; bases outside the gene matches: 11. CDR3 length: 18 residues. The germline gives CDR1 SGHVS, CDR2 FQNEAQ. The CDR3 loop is CASSLRFSGGALNNEQFF. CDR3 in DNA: TGTGCCAGCAGCTTAAGATTTAGCGGGGGGGCCCTCAACAATGAGCAGTTCTTC.

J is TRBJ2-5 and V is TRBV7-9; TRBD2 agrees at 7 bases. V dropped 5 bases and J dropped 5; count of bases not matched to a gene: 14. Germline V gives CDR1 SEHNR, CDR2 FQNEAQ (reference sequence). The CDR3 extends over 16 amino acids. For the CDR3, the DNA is TGTGCCAGCAGCCTCTCCGGCGGGGGAAAAATCGAGACCCAGTACTTC. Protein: CASSLSGGGKIETQYF.

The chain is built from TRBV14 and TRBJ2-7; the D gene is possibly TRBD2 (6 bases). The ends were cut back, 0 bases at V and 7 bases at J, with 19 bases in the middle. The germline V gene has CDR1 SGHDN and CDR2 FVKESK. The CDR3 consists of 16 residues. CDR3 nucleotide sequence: TGTGCCAGCAGCCAAGATGGGCGGGACTTCCACCGGGAGCAGTACTTC. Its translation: CASSQDGRDFHREQYF.